This TCR beta chain was identified in a study of a mutant IDH1 vaccine in newly diagnosed glioma. Time point given: week 5, during vaccination. Every vaccine dose comprised 300 ug of mutant IDH1 20-mer peptide plus topical imiquimod. This clone was observed a single time. Its cognate antigen is unknown. The protocol was immunoSEQ multiplex PCR, while the TCRdb copy is restricted to in-frame clones and leaves out a portion. There are 30,000 to 40,000 clones in the sample; roughly 50% occur only once, and approximately 9.9% lies in the top ten. This CDR3 contains 13 residues. Germline CDR1 reads SGDLS; CDR2 reads YYNGEE. V shed 0 bases, J shed 10 bases, and the junction held 3 bases outside the gene matches.

Material: PBMCs, obtained from a glioma patient whose treatment included an IDH1 peptide vaccine. The sequence derives from a young woman with glioma. This chain uses TRBV9 with TRBJ1-4, with TRBD1 identical over 7 bases. The CDR3 loop is CASSVASGGKLFF. CDR3 sequence (DNA): TGTGCCAGCAGCGTAGCGTCAGGGGGAAAACTGTTTTTT.